This TCR beta chain was sequenced during a study of identical twins (TCRdb year 2016). Turning to the overall study: The study deep-sequenced TCR alpha and beta repertoires from monozygotic twins, unrelated adults of various ages and cord blood to test whether fetal clonotypes persist. To rule out contamination, replicate twin experiments were performed at different times with different library preparation protocols.

Every donor in the study was a healthy Caucasian. Three pairs of female monozygotic twins, all aged roughly 18 to 30 years, made up the twin cohort. Positive isolation kits from Invitrogen were used to isolate the CD4+ and CD8+ T cell populations. Study-wide findings and limitations: In beta out-of-frame sequences, excess twin sharing was weaker, because having fewer shared sequences lowered the signal-to-noise ratio. Out-of-frame TCR alpha sharing in monozygotic twins was systematically underestimated by recombination models, whereas sharing between unrelated individuals was in agreement with the recombination models. Zero-insertion analyses could be partly confounded by invariant T cells such as MAIT and iNKT, although diverse VJ usage argued against such confounding for most clonotypes. Because the same donors could not be followed over many years, the conclusions depended on cross-sectional statistical analysis. Compared with coincidental sharing between unrelated individuals, out-of-frame TCR alpha sequences shared between twins showed an excess of sequences with low generation probability. Fewer insertions were carried by abundant cord blood beta clonotypes; a weaker similar trend was observed in young adult naive repertoires, while no such trend was observed in memory repertoires.

The library was prepared using 5' RACE. TCRdb names Illumina HiSeq 2000 as the instrument used. Template switching added a universal primer binding site, and the final cDNA carried a unique molecular identifier that allowed TCR cDNA molecules to be counted accurately. First-strand cDNA for TCR alpha and beta chains was synthesized from specific primers in the conserved constant-segment region. To control for contamination, every cDNA library was double barcoded, receiving both a SMART-Mk sample barcode and Illumina barcodes. TruSeq adapter sequences, together with Illumina sample barcodes, were added in two successive PCR steps. The Illumina HiSeq platform was used with custom primers to sequence TCR alpha and beta cDNA libraries. Regarding the original processing steps: Unique molecular identifiers were extracted from raw reads with MiGEC, and CDR3 positions were determined with MiXCR. Recombination models were inferred per individual with the repgenHMM and IGoR tools using an EM algorithm. The tcR package in R was used for shared clonotype analysis, with sharing normalized by the product of cloneset sizes. Out-of-frame nonproductive sequences were analyzed to study raw recombination free of thymic and clonal selection effects. TCRdb reprocessed the public reads (quality trimming at Q25 with fastp, clone calling with MiXCR) and kept in-frame beta chains. Rows with a matching CDR3 protein are joined into one entry that keeps the most common DNA and genes. The V and J calls shown here were made by TCRdb, not taken from the authors' results. The sample table shows fewer than 500,000 distinct CDR3 sequences, and approximately 25% are seen once. The leading ten clones occupy roughly 3% of the sample.

This clonotype was seen a handful of times. The target of this receptor is not known. A much larger clone lies one base from this, so it may be a read error. The germline ends are 4 bases apart after V is trimmed by 0 bases and J by 1 base. The CDR3 has 13 amino acids, counting the end cysteine and phenylalanine. Only CDR3 DNA remains: 39 bases, in frame from the first base. CDR1 and CDR2, looked up from the germline V gene, are SGDLS and YYNGEE. These data were also reused for a study on T cells expressing NK-cell markers. The second study reports: TCR beta-chain repertoires were profiled in sorted CD3+CD56+NKG2C+, CD3+CD56+NKG2C- and CD3+CD56-NKG2C+ T-cell subsets from several donors. Of the eight sequenced donors, seven were found to be HCMV-seropositive and one was found to be HCMV-seronegative. To restrict sorting to alphabetaTCR-expressing T cells, an anti-gammadeltaTCR antibody was added in several experiments. For about 6 donors, the dominant CD3+CD56+NKG2C+ clonotypes were among the top 10 CD8+ clonotypes and accounted for 1.0-7.0% of CD8+ T cells. Those dominant clonotypes were again the most abundant among CD3+CD56-NKG2C+ cells in four donors, at roughly 25-65%. It remained unclear whether the expanded NKG2C-expressing T cell clones were specific for HCMV antigens. The study sequenced eight donors, all healthy volunteers chosen at random: three men and five women. HCMV-specific IgG was detected in serum with a commercial ELISA kit to determine HCMV serostatus. Reads were demultiplexed and grouped by UMI with MIGEC, and clonotypes were assembled and quantified with MiTCR. To remove erroneous sequences, TCR cDNA sequences were retained only when supported by two or more reads. The tcR package was used for downstream repertoire analysis, and clonotypes were matched across fractions by CDR3 nucleotide sequence plus V segment. VDJmatch was used to annotate antigen specificity against VDJdb, with one amino acid substitution allowed in CDR3.

Sequencing used CD4+ T cells sorted from blood. The clonotype originates from a woman aged 18-35 years in good health. The chain joins TRBV9 to TRBJ1-1, with the D segment identity uncertain. The DNA sequence reads TGTGCCAGCAGCGTAGAGGGGAACACTGAAGCTTTCTTT. Translated, it reads CASSVEGNTEAFF. Beyond the CDR3, the reference TRBV9 and TRBJ1-1 genes provide the residues; the full variable domain reads: DSGVTQTPKHLITATGQRVTLRCSPRSGDLSVYWYQQSLDQGLQFLIQYYNGEERAKGNILERFSAQQFPDLHSELNLSSLELGDSALYFCASSVEGNTEAFFGQGTRLTVV.